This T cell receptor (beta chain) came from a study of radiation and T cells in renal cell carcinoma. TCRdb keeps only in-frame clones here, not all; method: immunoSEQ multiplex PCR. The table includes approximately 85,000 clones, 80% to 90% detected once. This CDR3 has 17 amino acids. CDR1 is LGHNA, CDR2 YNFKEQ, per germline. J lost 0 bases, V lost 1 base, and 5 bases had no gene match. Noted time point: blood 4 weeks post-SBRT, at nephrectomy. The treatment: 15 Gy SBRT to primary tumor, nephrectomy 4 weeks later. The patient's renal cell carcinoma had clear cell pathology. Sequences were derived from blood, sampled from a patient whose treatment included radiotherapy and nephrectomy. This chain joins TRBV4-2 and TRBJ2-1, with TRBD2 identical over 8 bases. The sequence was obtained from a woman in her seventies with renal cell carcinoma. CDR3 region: CASSQGVSGSSYNEQFF. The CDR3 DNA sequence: TGTGCCAGCAGCCAAGGAGTGAGCGGGAGCTCCTACAATGAGCAGTTCTTC.